The 6 T cell receptor beta chains reported below all come from one sample, sequenced in a study of metastatic and nonmetastatic thyroid tumors. All patients were untreated before thyroid surgery. TCRdb re-called the PCR reads through MiXCR. The sample has roughly 6,400 clones; roughly a sixth are singletons. Sequencing used tumor tissue. Source of these receptors: a male donor with papillary thyroid cancer or a benign thyroid nodule (not recorded which). Some clones in this sample may be carry-over from other donors' samples.

This clone appeared a few times. One end of the junction is discordant with germline, which a read error may explain. The V call is TRBV28, the J call TRBJ1-2; TRBD1 aligns across 8 bases. The length of the CDR3 is 16 residues. CDR1 is MDHEN, CDR2 SYDVKM, per germline. The CDR3 DNA reads as TGTGCCAGCGTCATAGGCCCCACCGGGACAGGCCTGGGCTACGCCTTC. Protein sequence: CASVIGPTGTGLGYAF.

This clone was picked up many times. The chain has TRBV20-1 and TRBJ2-7; 10 bases match TRBD1. V shed 2 bases and J 4 bases; nucleotides not matched to a gene: 5. CDR3 length: 14 residues. Per germline, CDR1 DFQATT and CDR2 SNEGSKA (reference sequence). The CDR3 DNA is TGCAGTGCTAGACGGACAGGGGGAAATTACGAGCAGTACTTC. Amino acid sequence: CSARRTGGNYEQYF.

Ten or more counts support this clone. At the DNA level, this CDR3 is encoded by other sequences in the same sample as well. The V gene is TRBV5-1, the J gene TRBJ2-7; 10 bases line up with TRBD1. Germline V gene sequence: CDR1 SGHRS, CDR2 YFSETQ. The CDR3 runs 14 residues. V was clipped by 2 bases and J by 4 bases; unmatched bases: 3. CDR3 coding DNA: TGCGCCAGCAGCTTCGGGACAGGGGCATACGAGCAGTACTTC. Its protein product is CASSFGTGAYEQYF.

In this sample, this clone turned up many times. The chain combines TRBV7-2 with TRBJ2-3; tentative D call: TRBD1 (5 bases). The CDR3 has 14 residues. CDR1 and CDR2 (germline): SGHTA, FQGNSA. V lost 3 bases to trimming and J lost 2 bases, with 9 bases between them. Here the CDR3 DNA reads TGTGCCAGCAGCTTCCAGGGTCACACAGATACGCAGTATTTT. Translating gives CASSFQGHTDTQYF.

This clone has a count of ten or more. The V and J genes are TRBV2 and TRBJ1-3, with D perhaps TRBD1 (6 bases). CDR3 size: 14 residues. Germline V gene lookup returns CDR1 SNHLY and CDR2 FYNNEI. V was pared by 5 bases and J by 1 base, with 9 bases between. Here the CDR3 DNA reads TGTGCCAGCAGTAGGGGGGTTTCTGGAAACACCATATATTTT. Its translation is CASSRGVSGNTIYF.

This clone was counted a few times. V gene TRBV6-1 combines with J gene TRBJ2-5, with D perhaps TRBD1 or TRBD2 (6 bases each). From germline, CDR1 is MNHNS and CDR2 SASEGT. There are 13 residues in the CDR3. V gave up 3 bases and J gave up 8 bases, with 13 bases separating them. CDR3 protein: CASSDGGPATQYF. The CDR3 region has the DNA TGTGCCAGCAGTGACGGGGGCCCTGCCACCCAGTACTTC.